The 22 T cell receptor beta chains below all came from one sample that was sequenced in a study of CD8 T cells in Susac syndrome. An input of about 0.5 to 1 ug of RNA was subjected to reverse transcription using random hexamers. Via MiXCR, TCRdb re-called the immunoSEQ multiplex PCR reads, giving one row per CDR3 protein. The sample carries 150,000 or so distinct CDR3 sequences, around 93% recorded once. The sequenced sample consisted of CD4+ T cells from PBMCs. These receptors originate from a human donor in good health.

The sample holds one count of this clonotype. The chain employs TRBV30 and TRBJ1-1, with unresolved D. Germline CDR1 reads GTSNPN; CDR2 reads SVGIG (reference sequence). Trimming took 2 bases from V and 8 from J, leaving 9 bases between them. The CDR3 covers 11 residues. CDR3 protein: CAWSTAGEAFF. The CDR3, as DNA: TGTGCCTGGAGTACAGCCGGAGAAGCTTTCTTT. Full variable domain (rest looked up from reference TRBV30 and TRBJ1-1): SQTIHQWPATLVQPVGSPLSLECTVEGTSNPNLYWYRQAAGRGLQLLFYSVGIGQISSEVPQNLSASRPQDRQFILSSKKLLLSDSGFYLCAWSTAGEAFFGQGTRLTVV.

This clonotype is a singleton in its sample. The genes are TRBV5-1 and TRBJ1-2, with 8 bases that match TRBD1. The V gene end was trimmed by 0 bases and the J gene end by 7 bases; junction bases not matched to a gene: 8. The CDR3 covers 15 residues. Germline-derived CDR1 and CDR2 are SGHRS and YFSETQ. CDR3 nucleotide sequence: TGCGCCAGCAGCTTGGGACCAGGGGGCGAGAGTGGCTACACCTTC. This encodes CASSLGPGGESGYTF.

This rearrangement joins TRBV30 to TRBJ1-1; D is unresolved. With 1 base removed from V and 5 bases from J, the gap between germline ends came to 17 bases. Germline CDR1 reads GTSNPN; CDR2 reads SVGIG (reference sequence). CDR3 length equals 15 residues. The CDR3 region is CAWSAAGLSRTEAFF. CDR3 in DNA: TGTGCCTGGAGTGCCGCTGGGTTAAGCAGAACTGAAGCTTTCTTT.

The count of this clonotype is one. The V call is TRBV9, the J call TRBJ1-2; 7 positions match TRBD1. Trimming took 6 bases from V and 2 from J; bases not matched to a gene: 7. The CDR3 spans 14 residues. Germline CDR1 reads SGDLS; CDR2 reads YYNGEE. The CDR3 nucleotides read TGTGCCAGCACGGAAGGGGGCAGCAACTATGGCTACACCTTC. This sequence encodes CASTEGGSNYGYTF. The whole variable domain, remainder taken from reference TRBV9 and TRBJ1-2, is DSGVTQTPKHLITATGQRVTLRCSPRSGDLSVYWYQQSLDQGLQFLIQYYNGEERAKGNILERFSAQQFPDLHSELNLSSLELGDSALYFCASTEGGSNYGYTFGSGTRLTVV.

The gene calls are TRBV29-1 and TRBJ2-3; TRBD1 might be the D (5 bases). V was clipped by 3 bases and J by 3 bases, with 13 bases between them. Germline CDR1 SQVTM, CDR2 ANQGSEA. The length of the CDR3 is 14 residues. CDR3 loop: CSVDPQAGTDTQYF. DNA of the CDR3: TGCAGCGTTGACCCACAGGCTGGGACAGATACGCAGTATTTT.

The J gene is TRBJ1-6, the V gene TRBV6-5; D possibly corresponds to TRBD1 (6 bases). CDR1 MNHEY and CDR2 SVGAGI come from the germline V gene. The CDR3 has 13 residues. Trimming cost V 6 bases and J 10 bases, with 13 bases left between them. The CDR3 nucleotides read TGTGCCAGCAGGAACTACAGGGAGTCACCCCTCCACTTT. Its protein product is CASRNYRESPLHF.

On this clonotype itself: At one of its ends the junction is not consistent with the germline gene, which may arise from a read error. DNA of the CDR3: TGTGCCAGCAGTACGAGGACAGGCTCCGACGAGCAGTACTTC. Protein sequence: CASSTRTGSDEQYF. This sequence joins TRBV6-5 and TRBJ2-7, with 7 bases identical to TRBD1. The V gene's germline CDR1 is MNHEY and CDR2 SVGAGI. The CDR3 runs to 14 residues.

The rearrangement joins TRBV20-1 to TRBJ2-1; 8 nucleotides line up with TRBD2. The V gene's germline CDR1 is DFQATT and CDR2 SNEGSKA (reference sequence). This CDR3 is 15 amino acids long. Losses at the gene ends were 5 bases for V and 5 bases for J; bases not matched to a gene: 11. CDR3 bases: TGCAGTGCTCTCCGGGGGGATAGCGGGAACAATGAGCAGTTCTTC. Translation gives CSALRGDSGNNEQFF.

This chain joins TRBV12-3 or TRBV12-4 and TRBJ2-1, with 7 bases fitting TRBD1. Trimming removed 6 bases from V and 4 bases from J; junction bases left unmatched: 6. This CDR3 is built from 14 residues. The CDR3: CASRPGQNYNEQFF. The CDR3 DNA reads as TGTGCCAGCAGACCGGGACAGAATTACAATGAGCAGTTCTTC.

The rearrangement links TRBV6-5 to TRBJ1-1, with D unclear. V gave up 0 bases and J gave up 6 bases, with 14 bases separating them. This CDR3 has 15 residues. Germline CDR1 and CDR2: MNHEY and SVGAGI. As DNA, the CDR3 is TGTGCCAGCAGTTACTCGACCGGTTTGTTGGCTGAAGCTTTCTTT. Translating gives CASSYSTGLLAEAFF.

The chain is built from TRBV20-1 and TRBJ1-1; 7 bases map to TRBD1. CDR3 length equals 10 residues. V trimming: 8 bases; J trimming: 7 bases; junction bases outside the gene matches: 4. Germline-derived CDR1 and CDR2 are DFQATT and SNEGSKA (reference sequence). CDR3 region: CSSDRDEAFF. As DNA, the CDR3 is TGCAGTTCCGACAGGGATGAAGCTTTCTTT.

CDR3 in amino acids: CASSFLLLGRDEQYF. In nucleotides, the CDR3 is TGCGCCAGCAGCTTTTTACTCCTGGGTCGCGACGAGCAGTACTTC. The chain joins TRBV5-1 to TRBJ2-7; D uncertain. The germline V gene encodes CDR1 SGHRS and CDR2 YFSETQ. This CDR3 has 15 residues. Trimming cost V 2 bases and J 5 bases, with 17 bases left between them.

This clonotype was detected once. V usage is TRBV18 and J usage is TRBJ2-7; D not resolved. CDR1 KGHSH and CDR2 LQKENI come from the germline V gene. With 2 bases removed from V and 5 bases from J, the gap between germline ends came to 4 bases. This CDR3 has 11 amino acids. CDR3 region: CASSPSNEQYF. CDR3 sequence (DNA): TGTGCCAGCTCACCATCGAACGAGCAGTACTTC.

The chain couples TRBV6-4 to TRBJ1-1, with D unclear. With 3 bases removed from V and 5 bases from J, the gap between germline ends came to 16 bases. The CDR3 runs 15 residues. Germline V gene sequence: CDR1 MRHNA, CDR2 SNTAGT. CDR3 residues: CASSETLAGITEAFF. The CDR3 DNA reads TGTGCCAGCAGTGAGACGTTAGCGGGGATAACTGAAGCTTTCTTT.

V is TRBV24-1 and J is TRBJ2-2; D ambiguous. The germline CDR1 and CDR2 sequences are KGHDR and SFDVKD. This CDR3 region has 13 residues. Trimming removed 1 base from V and 3 bases from J, with 2 bases in between. The CDR3 nucleotides are TGTGCCACCAGTGATTTCGACACCGGGGAGCTGTTTTTT. Protein product: CATSDFDTGELFF.

This clonotype was seen only once. The chain links TRBV20-1 to TRBJ2-1; D uncertain. The CDR3 length is 13 residues. From germline, CDR1 is DFQATT and CDR2 SNEGSKA (reference sequence). V lost 6 bases, J lost 1 base, and 10 bases lay in between. This CDR3 is CSATTPSYNEQFF. The CDR3 DNA reads TGCAGTGCCACGACCCCATCCTACAATGAGCAGTTCTTC.

The chain is built from TRBV20-1 and TRBJ1-2; perhaps TRBD1 as D (6 bases). With 6 bases removed from V and 4 bases from J, the gap between germline ends came to 15 bases. The CDR3 consists of 13 residues. The germline V gene has CDR1 DFQATT and CDR2 SNEGSKA (reference sequence). The CDR3 is CSAFGGGGYGYTF. In nucleotides, the CDR3 is TGCAGTGCCTTCGGGGGCGGGGGCTATGGCTACACCTTC.

The CDR3 loop reads CSASRRNEKLFF. CDR3 sequence (DNA): TGCAGTGCTAGTCGCAGAAATGAAAAACTGTTTTTT. The V gene is TRBV20-1, the J gene TRBJ1-4, with no clear D. Per germline, CDR1 DFQATT and CDR2 SNEGSKA (reference sequence). The CDR3 is 12 residues long. Trimming cost V 3 bases and J 5 bases, with 7 bases left between them.

Comments on this clonotype: Its ends do not fully match the called genes, so a read error is possible. The chain carries TRBV3-1 and TRBJ1-2; D perhaps matches TRBD1 (5 bases). The V gene's germline CDR1 is LGHDT and CDR2 YNNKEL (reference sequence). The CDR3 runs to 13 residues. This CDR3 reads CASRQGQSYGYTF. The CDR3, as DNA: TGTGCCAGCAGACAAGGACAATCCTATGGCTACACCTTC.

CDR3 loop: CASSLAYRQPQHF. CDR3 bases: TGTGCCAGCAGCTTAGCTTACAGGCAGCCCCAGCATTTT. The genes are TRBV7-9 and TRBJ1-5; a possible D gene is TRBD1 (5 bases). The CDR3 has 13 amino acids. Trimming removed 0 bases at V and 7 bases at J, with 7 bases between. Germline CDR1 and CDR2: SEHNR and FQNEAQ (reference sequence). The variable domain in full, with the rest retrieved from reference TRBV7-9 and TRBJ1-5, is DTGVSQNPRHKITKRGQNVTFRCDPISEHNRLYWYRQTLGQGPEFLTYFQNEAQLEKSRLLSDRFSAERPKGSFSTLEIQRTEQGDSAMYLCASSLAYRQPQHFGDGTRLSIL.

The rearrangement joins TRBV30 to TRBJ2-5; 10 bases agree with TRBD2. V was pared by 2 bases and J by 2 bases, with 8 bases of the junction left unmatched. Germline V gene lookup returns CDR1 GTSNPN and CDR2 SVGIG (reference sequence). The CDR3 is 16 amino acids. CDR3 region: CAWSPPSGGLQETQYF. CDR3 bases: TGTGCCTGGAGTCCTCCTAGCGGGGGCCTACAAGAGACCCAGTACTTC.

This chain links TRBV9 with TRBJ2-7; TRBD1 matches 8 bases. V was pared by 5 bases and J by 0 bases, with 4 bases of the junction left unmatched. Germline V gene data show CDR1 as SGDLS and CDR2 as YYNGEE. This CDR3 spans 14 amino acids. The CDR3 spells CASSSTGDSYEQYF. For the CDR3, the DNA is TGTGCCAGCAGTTCGACAGGGGACTCCTACGAGCAGTACTTC.